This T cell receptor beta chain comes out of a study of cytomegalovirus exposure and HLA in healthy donors. Overall study results and limits: The authors later found most CMV-associated TCR beta chains appeared HLA-restricted. Later genetic work tied a missense DCLRE1C variant to beta-chain V and J trimming.

Of note for this clone: Antigen: not known.

CDR3 length: 15 amino acids. Germline CDR1 and CDR2: ENHRY and SYGVKD. V was clipped by 11 bases and J by 5 bases, with 22 bases between them. A multiplex PCR was run with 60 Vbeta primers and 13 Jbeta primers. Sequencing was performed with immunoSEQ multiplex PCR; in TCRdb, only in-frame clones are kept and a portion is missing. Recorded for this sample: about 190,000 clones. Sequences were obtained from PBMCs. This sequence originates from a woman under 40 in good health and CMV-seropositive. The V gene is TRBV10-3, the J gene TRBJ1-5; D might be TRBD1 (5 bases). This chain's CDR3 is CAAKDKYGGDQPQHF. The CDR3 DNA reads as TGTGCCGCCAAAGATAAATACGGGGGGGATCAGCCCCAGCATTTT.